The following is a TCR beta chain sequence with its context. The trim removed 8 bases at V and 7 bases at J, leaving 5 bases unmatched. This CDR3 contains 14 residues. The germline gives CDR1 SNHLY, CDR2 FYNNEI. The sample originates from a study of blood T cell repertoires in COVID-19. Study at large: Researchers got acute and convalescent COVID-19 samples from the United States, Italy and Spain.

In the source study's methods: Scientists estimated how many nucleated cells there were by amplifying reference gene primers. Profiling relied on immunoSEQ multiplex PCR, and the TCRdb table lists in-frame clones only, not all of them. That table furnishes V, J and clone size, whereas the DNA furnished D and trimming. The sample yields tens of thousands of clones, 87% seen once. The genes are TRBV2 and TRBJ2-1; 13 bases map to TRBD2. The source is a male donor with acute or convalescent COVID-19. Sequencing was done on a sample of peripheral blood. The CDR3 DNA reads TGTGCCAGCCGAACTAGCGGGGGGGCTAATGAGCAGTTCTTC. This encodes CASRTSGGANEQFF. The complete variable domain, with remaining parts taken from reference TRBV2 and TRBJ2-1, reads EPEVTQTPSHQVTQMGQEVILRCVPISNHLYFYWYRQILGQKVEFLVSFYNNEISEKSEIFDDQFSVERPDGSNFTLKIRSTKLEDSAMYFCASRTSGGANEQFFGPGTRLTVL.